One sample yielded the 23 T cell receptor beta chains listed below, sequenced in a study of blood T cell repertoires in COVID-19. The table came from immunoSEQ multiplex PCR; TCRdb's copy has only in-frame clones and leaves some out. The sample includes about 180,000 clones, approximately 88% of them seen just once. Material: peripheral blood. The receptors stem from a woman aged 35 to 49 with COVID-19, enrolled during active disease.

This clone appeared once. The gene calls are TRBV10-1 and TRBJ2-7; 11 positions match TRBD2. The CDR3 has 15 amino acids. The junction had 5 bases not matched to a gene; V was cut back by 5 bases and J by 2 bases. CDR1 is WNHNN, CDR2 SYGVQD, per germline (reference sequence). This chain's CDR3 is CASSTSGSGTYEQYF. The CDR3 DNA reads as TGCGCCAGCAGTACTAGCGGGAGTGGGACCTACGAGCAGTACTTC.

V usage is TRBV10-3 and J usage is TRBJ2-5; 9 positions match TRBD2. The CDR3 runs to 17 residues. CDR1 is ENHRY, CDR2 SYGVKD, per germline. The J segment lost 1 base and the V segment lost 3 bases, leaving 9 bases of the junction unmatched. The CDR3 loop reads CAISEVGGGASQETQYF. The CDR3 bases are TGTGCCATCAGTGAAGTTGGCGGGGGGGCCTCCCAAGAGACCCAGTACTTC.

V and J are TRBV4-1 and TRBJ2-1; TRBD1 matches at 7 bases. There are 15 residues in the CDR3. Germline V gene data show CDR1 as MGHRA and CDR2 as YSYEKL. J lost 2 bases, V lost 1 base, and 2 bases had no gene match. CDR3: CASSQAGTAYNEQFF. The CDR3 DNA is TGCGCCAGCAGCCAAGCCGGGACAGCCTACAATGAGCAGTTCTTC.

V and J are TRBV6-1 and TRBJ1-1; D may be TRBD1 (5 bases). The germline gives CDR1 MNHNS, CDR2 SASEGT. Trimming stripped 0 bases from V and 1 base from J, with 6 bases between. CDR3 size: 14 residues. CDR3 sequence reads: CASSEADTNTEAFF. The CDR3 DNA sequence: TGTGCCAGCAGTGAAGCGGACACGAACACTGAAGCTTTCTTT.

The rearrangement uses TRBV20-1 and TRBJ2-1, with D possibly matching TRBD2 (6 bases). V lost 3 bases to trimming and J lost 6 bases, with 6 bases between them. Germline CDR1 is DFQATT and CDR2 is SNEGSKA (reference sequence). This CDR3 comprises 11 residues. The DNA of the CDR3 is TGCAGTGCTAGCGGGGGCAATGAGCAGTTCTTC. It is translated as CSASGGNEQFF.

J is TRBJ1-1 and V is TRBV11-2, with TRBD1 identical over 8 bases. J lost 0 bases, V lost 2 bases, and 5 bases had no gene match. There are 16 residues in the CDR3. Germline V gene lookup returns CDR1 SGHAT and CDR2 FQNNGV. The CDR3 here is CASSLNSGGMNTEAFF. In nucleotides, the CDR3 is TGTGCCAGCAGCTTAAATTCAGGGGGCATGAACACTGAAGCTTTCTTT.

V gene TRBV6-5 combines with J gene TRBJ2-7, with D tentatively TRBD1 (6 bases). This CDR3 region has 14 residues. V gave up 6 bases and J gave up 2 bases, with 14 bases separating them. Looked up from germline, CDR1 is MNHEY and CDR2 is SVGAGI. The CDR3 sequence is CASRLGGRPYEQYF. As DNA, the CDR3 is TGTGCCAGCAGGTTAGGGGGACGGCCCTACGAGCAGTACTTC.

V gene TRBV19 combines with J gene TRBJ1-1; D uncertain. The CDR3 runs to 16 residues. Germline V CDR1 and CDR2: LNHDA, SQIVND (reference sequence). V was clipped by 4 bases and J by 3 bases, with 18 bases between them. CDR3 nucleotides: TGTGCCAGTAGTACCCTCCGAGACAAACAATACACTGAAGCTTTCTTT. Protein product: CASSTLRDKQYTEAFF.

The V gene is TRBV19, the J gene TRBJ2-3; 12 bases are shared with TRBD2. CDR3 length equals 18 residues. J was trimmed by 0 bases and V by 5 bases; bases with no gene match: 9. From germline, CDR1 is LNHDA and CDR2 SQIVND (reference sequence). The CDR3 DNA reads as TGTGCCAGTAGTCAAACGACTAGCGGGGGAACTAGCACAGATACGCAGTATTTT. It encodes CASSQTTSGGTSTDTQYF.

The chain joins TRBV18 to TRBJ1-2, with TRBD1 identical over 7 bases. J lost 4 bases, V lost 8 bases, and 4 bases had no gene match. The CDR3 length is 12 residues. Looked up from germline, CDR1 is KGHSH and CDR2 is LQKENI. The CDR3 reads CASDRAGYGYTF. DNA of the CDR3: TGTGCCAGCGACAGGGCTGGCTATGGCTACACCTTC.

J is TRBJ1-5 and V is TRBV19; 9 nucleotides align to TRBD1. V shed 5 bases and J 4 bases; nucleotides not matched to a gene: 6. Germline V CDR1 and CDR2: LNHDA, SQIVND (reference sequence). This CDR3 is 15 amino acids long. As DNA, the CDR3 is TGTGCCAGTAGTCGTAGGGACAGGGAAAATCAGCCCCAGCATTTT. This gives the protein CASSRRDRENQPQHF.

This clone came up a few times. The chain links TRBV7-9 to TRBJ1-5, with D possibly being TRBD1 (5 bases). Trimming shortened V by 5 bases and J by 1 base, and 21 bases separated the two germline ends. The CDR3 contains 18 residues. Germline lookup yields CDR1 SEHNR and CDR2 FQNEAQ (reference sequence). The CDR3 bases are TGTGCCAGCAGCCGGACCCCCGTGCGGGGGAAAAGCAATCAGCCCCAGCATTTT. It codes for CASSRTPVRGKSNQPQHF. Based on the CDR3 plus reference TRBV7-9 and TRBJ1-5, the full variable domain is DTGVSQNPRHKITKRGQNVTFRCDPISEHNRLYWYRQTLGQGPEFLTYFQNEAQLEKSRLLSDRFSAERPKGSFSTLEIQRTEQGDSAMYLCASSRTPVRGKSNQPQHFGDGTRLSIL.

This chain links TRBV24-1 with TRBJ2-6; D remains ambiguous. The CDR3 is 13 residues long. Germline values: CDR1 KGHDR, CDR2 SFDVKD. Trimming removed 8 bases from V and 0 bases from J, with 4 bases in between. The CDR3 loop reads CATILSGANVLTF. The CDR3 DNA sequence: TGTGCCACCATCCTCTCTGGGGCCAACGTCCTGACTTTC.

This chain connects TRBV5-4 to TRBJ1-2, with 7 bases aligning to TRBD1. Germline V gene lookup returns CDR1 SGHNT and CDR2 YYREEE (reference sequence). The CDR3 is 15 residues long. J was trimmed by 6 bases and V by 0 bases; bases with no gene match: 8. As DNA, the CDR3 is TGTGCCAGCAGCTTGGCCAAGGGACAGCTAAATGGCTACACCTTC. This encodes CASSLAKGQLNGYTF.

The chain uses TRBV9 and TRBJ1-3, with D perhaps TRBD1 (5 bases). Looked up from germline, CDR1 is SGDLS and CDR2 is YYNGEE. Deletions cut 3 bases from V and 1 base from J, with 20 bases between. This CDR3 spans 18 amino acids. CDR3 bases: TGTGCCAGCAGCGCTGCAGCCCTTGGCGGGACTTCTGGAAACACCATATATTTT. Protein sequence: CASSAAALGGTSGNTIYF.

There are a few counts of this clone. The chain employs TRBV7-2 and TRBJ2-1; D ambiguous. Germline CDR1 SGHTA, CDR2 FQGNSA. V shed 1 base and J shed 8 bases, with 12 bases lying between them. The CDR3 length is 14 residues. CDR3 DNA sequence: TGTGCCAGCAGCTTAGGGTTATCGAGCCATGAGCAGTTCTTC. Its protein is CASSLGLSSHEQFF.

The chain joins TRBV27 to TRBJ1-5; TRBD1 matches at 9 bases. With V trimmed by 5 bases and J by 5 bases, 7 bases remained unmatched. Germline values: CDR1 MNHEY, CDR2 SMNVEV (reference sequence). This CDR3 is built from 15 residues. As DNA, the CDR3 is TGTGCCAGCAGTGCTGACAGGGGGAATTATCAGCCCCAGCATTTT. It yields the protein CASSADRGNYQPQHF.

The chain has TRBV28 and TRBJ2-7, with D tentatively TRBD2 (6 bases). The CDR3 contains 13 residues. V was cut by 5 bases and J by 3 bases, with 11 bases left in between. CDR1 MDHEN and CDR2 SYDVKM come from the germline V gene. CDR3 amino acids: CASSPRRDYEQYF. The CDR3 DNA is TGTGCCAGCAGTCCACGGCGGGACTACGAGCAGTACTTC. The full variable domain, its missing parts supplied by reference TRBV28 and TRBJ2-7, is DVKVTQSSRYLVKRTGEKVFLECVQDMDHENMFWYRQDPGLGLRLIYFSYDVKMKEKGDIPEGYSVSREKKERFSLILESASTNQTSMYLCASSPRRDYEQYFGPGTRLTVT.

The V gene is TRBV7-9, the J gene TRBJ1-1, with D unclear. CDR1 SEHNR and CDR2 FQNEAQ come from the germline V gene (reference sequence). V was shortened by 5 bases and J by 1 base, with 8 bases between the two germline ends. The CDR3 runs to 13 residues. The chain's CDR3 is CASSLAGNTEAFF. In nucleotides, the CDR3 is TGTGCCAGCAGCCTCGCCGGGAACACTGAAGCTTTCTTT.

The chain combines TRBV7-6 with TRBJ2-1; 9 nucleotides match TRBD2. Looked up from germline, CDR1 is SGHVS and CDR2 is FNYEAQ. After removal of 6 bases from V and 4 bases from J, the junction contained 7 bases not matched to a gene. The CDR3 loop spans 15 amino acids. The CDR3 DNA reads as TGTGCCAGCAGTTATGGACTAGCGCCTTACAATGAGCAGTTCTTC. Its protein product is CASSYGLAPYNEQFF.

This clone appeared a single time. The chain uses TRBV27 and TRBJ2-7, with TRBD1 as a possible D gene (6 bases). Per germline, CDR1 MNHEY and CDR2 SMNVEV (reference sequence). Trimming removed 4 bases at V and 5 bases at J, with 15 bases between. This CDR3 is built from 14 residues. The CDR3 nucleotides are TGTGCCAGCAGTTACAGGGTCCCGTTAGACGAGCAGTACTTC. Translating it yields CASSYRVPLDEQYF.

J is TRBJ1-1 and V is TRBV5-6; D call uncertain. Germline V CDR1 and CDR2: SGHDT, YYEEEE. Trimming took off 0 bases at V and 6 bases at J, with 15 bases between the two ends. This CDR3 region has 15 residues. CDR3 loop: CASSLGGSGSSEAFF. CDR3 coding DNA: TGTGCCAGCAGCTTGGGTGGGTCGGGGTCGTCTGAAGCTTTCTTT.

The gene calls are TRBV7-2 and TRBJ1-2; weak D call: TRBD1 (5 bases). CDR3 size: 13 residues. Germline V gene lookup returns CDR1 SGHTA and CDR2 FQGNSA. Trimming removed 7 bases from V and 4 bases from J, with 13 bases in between. The CDR3 nucleotides read TGTGCCAGCATCGCGGGGGACTCCTATGGCTACACCTTC. Amino acids: CASIAGDSYGYTF.